This T cell receptor beta chain was sequenced for a study of blood T cell repertoires in COVID-19. Original analysis: By means of reference gene primer amplification, nucleated cell counts were estimated. Data came from immunoSEQ multiplex PCR; TCRdb stores just in-frame clones and leaves some out. V and J calls and clone size come straight from that table; D and trimming were deduced from the DNA. This sample has about 59,000 clones; more than 60% occur once, and the top ten carry around 9.7%. The sequencing sample was made of peripheral blood. The clonotype comes from a human donor in a cohort sampled during active COVID-19.

CDR3 DNA: TGCGCCAGCAGCCAAGACAGGGGGCGTGGGTATGGCTACACCTTC. Amino acids: CASSQDRGRGYGYTF. This chain links TRBV4-3 with TRBJ1-2; TRBD1 agrees at 8 bases. V was pared by 0 bases and J by 5 bases, with 5 bases of the junction left unmatched. This CDR3 is 15 amino acids long. Germline CDR1 LGHNA, CDR2 YSLEER.